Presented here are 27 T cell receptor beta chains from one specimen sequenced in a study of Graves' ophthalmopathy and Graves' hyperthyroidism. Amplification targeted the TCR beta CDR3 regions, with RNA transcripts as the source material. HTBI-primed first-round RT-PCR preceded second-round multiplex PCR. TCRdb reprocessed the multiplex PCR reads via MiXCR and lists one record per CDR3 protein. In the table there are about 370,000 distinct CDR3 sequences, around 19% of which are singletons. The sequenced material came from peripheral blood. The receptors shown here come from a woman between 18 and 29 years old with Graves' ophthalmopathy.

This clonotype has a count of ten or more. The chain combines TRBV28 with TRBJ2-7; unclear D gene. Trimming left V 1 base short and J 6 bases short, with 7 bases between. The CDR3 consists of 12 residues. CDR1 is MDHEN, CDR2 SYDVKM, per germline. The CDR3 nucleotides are TGTGCCAGCAGTTTATTTGAGGCCGAGCAGTACTTC. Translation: CASSLFEAEQYF. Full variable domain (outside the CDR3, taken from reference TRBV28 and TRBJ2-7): DVKVTQSSRYLVKRTGEKVFLECVQDMDHENMFWYRQDPGLGLRLIYFSYDVKMKEKGDIPEGYSVSREKKERFSLILESASTNQTSMYLCASSLFEAEQYFGPGTRLTVT.

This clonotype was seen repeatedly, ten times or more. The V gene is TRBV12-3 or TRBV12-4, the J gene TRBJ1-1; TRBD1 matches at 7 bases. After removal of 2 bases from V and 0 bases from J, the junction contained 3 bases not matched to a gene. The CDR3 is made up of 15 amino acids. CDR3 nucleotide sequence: TGTGCCAGCAGTTTAAGTGGGACAGTGAACACTGAAGCTTTCTTT. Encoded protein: CASSLSGTVNTEAFF.

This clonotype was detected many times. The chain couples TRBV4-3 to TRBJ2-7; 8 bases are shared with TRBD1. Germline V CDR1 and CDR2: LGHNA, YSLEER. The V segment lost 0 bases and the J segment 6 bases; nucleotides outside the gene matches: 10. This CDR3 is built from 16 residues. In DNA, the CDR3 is TGCGCCAGCAGCCAAGATAGGGGAACAGGGGGTCTCGAGCAGTACTTC. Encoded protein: CASSQDRGTGGLEQYF.

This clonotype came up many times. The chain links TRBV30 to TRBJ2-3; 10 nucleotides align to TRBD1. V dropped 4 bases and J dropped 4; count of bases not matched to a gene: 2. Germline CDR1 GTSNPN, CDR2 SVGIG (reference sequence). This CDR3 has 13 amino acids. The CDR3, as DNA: TGTGCCTGGACGACAGGGGGCCCAGATACGCAGTATTTT. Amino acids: CAWTTGGPDTQYF.

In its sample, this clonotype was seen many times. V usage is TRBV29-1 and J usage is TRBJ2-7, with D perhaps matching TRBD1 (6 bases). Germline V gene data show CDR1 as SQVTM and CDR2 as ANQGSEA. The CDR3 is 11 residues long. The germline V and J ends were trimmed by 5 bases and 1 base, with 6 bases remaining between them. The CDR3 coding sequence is TGCAGCGTTCAGGGGTCCTACGAGCAGTACTTC. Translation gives CSVQGSYEQYF.

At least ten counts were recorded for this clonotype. The CDR3 sequence: CAWSDRGDTEAFF. DNA for the CDR3: TGTGCCTGGAGTGACCGGGGAGACACTGAAGCTTTCTTT. This rearrangement joins TRBV30 to TRBJ1-1; D call uncertain. There are 13 residues in the CDR3. Germline V gives CDR1 GTSNPN, CDR2 SVGIG (reference sequence). The V end lost 1 base, the J end lost 3 bases, and 9 bases lay between the germline ends.

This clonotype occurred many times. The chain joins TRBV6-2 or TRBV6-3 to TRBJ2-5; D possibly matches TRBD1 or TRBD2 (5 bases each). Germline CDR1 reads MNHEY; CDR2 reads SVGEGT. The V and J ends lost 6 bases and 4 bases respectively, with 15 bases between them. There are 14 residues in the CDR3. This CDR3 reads CASSRTTGRETQYF. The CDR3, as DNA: TGTGCCAGCAGCCGCACGACGGGACGAGAGACCCAGTACTTC.

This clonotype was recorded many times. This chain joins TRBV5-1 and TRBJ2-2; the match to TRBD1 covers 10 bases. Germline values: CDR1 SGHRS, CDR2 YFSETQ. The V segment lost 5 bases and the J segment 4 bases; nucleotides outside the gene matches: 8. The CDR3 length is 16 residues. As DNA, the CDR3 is TGCGCCAGCAGAGTAAGGGGGACAGGGGCCACCGGGGAGCTGTTTTTT. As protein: CASRVRGTGATGELFF.

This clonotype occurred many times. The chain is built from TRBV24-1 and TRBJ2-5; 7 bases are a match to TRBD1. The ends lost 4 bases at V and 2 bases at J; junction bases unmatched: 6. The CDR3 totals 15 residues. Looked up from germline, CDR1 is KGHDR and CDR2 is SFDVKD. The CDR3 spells CATSDTTGLQETQYF. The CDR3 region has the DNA TGTGCCACCAGTGACACGACAGGGTTGCAAGAGACCCAGTACTTC.

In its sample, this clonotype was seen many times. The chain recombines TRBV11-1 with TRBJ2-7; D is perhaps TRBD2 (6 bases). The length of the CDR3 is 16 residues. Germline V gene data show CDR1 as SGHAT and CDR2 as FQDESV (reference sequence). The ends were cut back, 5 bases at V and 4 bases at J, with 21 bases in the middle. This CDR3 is CASSGGVPREDYEQYF. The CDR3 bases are TGTGCCAGCAGCGGAGGGGTCCCGCGCGAGGATTACGAGCAGTACTTC.

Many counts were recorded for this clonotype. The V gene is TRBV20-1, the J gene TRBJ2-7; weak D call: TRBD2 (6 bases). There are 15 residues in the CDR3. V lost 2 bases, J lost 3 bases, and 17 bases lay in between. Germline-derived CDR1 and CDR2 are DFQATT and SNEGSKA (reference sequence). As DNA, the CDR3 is TGCAGTGCTAGAAGTTTAGGAGGGCCTATCTACGAGCAGTACTTC. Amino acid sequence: CSARSLGGPIYEQYF.

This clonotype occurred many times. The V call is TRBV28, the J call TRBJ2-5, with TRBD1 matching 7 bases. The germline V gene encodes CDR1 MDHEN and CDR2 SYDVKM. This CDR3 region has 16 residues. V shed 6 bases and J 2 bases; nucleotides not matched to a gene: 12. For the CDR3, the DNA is TGTGCCAGCAGAAACTCAAAAGGGGGCCGTCAAGAGACCCAGTACTTC. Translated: CASRNSKGGRQETQYF.

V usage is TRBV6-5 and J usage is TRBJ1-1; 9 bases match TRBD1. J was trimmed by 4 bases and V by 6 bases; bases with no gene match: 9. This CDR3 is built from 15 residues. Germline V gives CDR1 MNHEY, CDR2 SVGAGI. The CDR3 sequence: CASSLVGDRVTEAFF. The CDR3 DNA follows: TGTGCCAGCAGCTTAGTGGGGGACAGGGTCACTGAAGCTTTCTTT.

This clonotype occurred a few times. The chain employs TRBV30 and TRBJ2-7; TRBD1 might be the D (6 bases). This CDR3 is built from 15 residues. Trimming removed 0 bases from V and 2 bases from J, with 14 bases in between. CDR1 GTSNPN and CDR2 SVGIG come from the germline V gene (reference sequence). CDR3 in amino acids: CAWSVGPRGTYEQYF. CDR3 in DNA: TGTGCCTGGAGTGTCGGACCCAGGGGTACCTACGAGCAGTACTTC. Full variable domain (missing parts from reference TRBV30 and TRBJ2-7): SQTIHQWPATLVQPVGSPLSLECTVEGTSNPNLYWYRQAAGRGLQLLFYSVGIGQISSEVPQNLSASRPQDRQFILSSKKLLLSDSGFYLCAWSVGPRGTYEQYFGPGTRLTVT.

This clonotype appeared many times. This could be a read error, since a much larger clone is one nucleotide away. CDR3 sequence: CASNLTRQETQYF. DNA of the CDR3: TGTGCCAGCAACTTAACTCGTCAAGAGACCCAGTACTTC. The chain combines TRBV7-3 with TRBJ2-5, with D uncertain. This CDR3 is 13 amino acids long. Germline CDR1 and CDR2: SGHTA and FQGTGA.

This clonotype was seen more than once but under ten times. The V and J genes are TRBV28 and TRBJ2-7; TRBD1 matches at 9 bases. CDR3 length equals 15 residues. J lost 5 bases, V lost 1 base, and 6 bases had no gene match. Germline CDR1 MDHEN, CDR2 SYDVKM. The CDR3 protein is CASSLSRDRVHEQYF. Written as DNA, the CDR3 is TGTGCCAGCAGTTTATCCCGGGACAGGGTCCACGAGCAGTACTTC.

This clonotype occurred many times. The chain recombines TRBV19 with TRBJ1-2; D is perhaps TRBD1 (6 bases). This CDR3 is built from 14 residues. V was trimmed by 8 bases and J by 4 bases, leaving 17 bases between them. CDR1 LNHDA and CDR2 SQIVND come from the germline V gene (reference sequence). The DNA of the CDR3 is TGTGCCAGTGGCGTTCGGGGGGCGAGCTATGGCTACACCTTC. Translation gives CASGVRGASYGYTF. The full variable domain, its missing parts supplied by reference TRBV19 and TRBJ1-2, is DGGITQSPKYLFRKEGQNVTLSCEQNLNHDAMYWYRQDPGQGLRLIYYSQIVNDFQKGDIAEGYSVSREKKESFPLTVTSAQKNPTAFYLCASGVRGASYGYTFGSGTRLTVV.

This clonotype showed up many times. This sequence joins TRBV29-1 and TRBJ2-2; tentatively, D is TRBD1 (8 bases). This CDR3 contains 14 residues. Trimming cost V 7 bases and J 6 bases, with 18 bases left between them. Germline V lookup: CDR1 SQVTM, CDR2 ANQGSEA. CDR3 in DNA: TGCAGCGCCGAACAGGGGGGGACGCCCGGGGAGCTGTTTTTT. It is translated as CSAEQGGTPGELFF.

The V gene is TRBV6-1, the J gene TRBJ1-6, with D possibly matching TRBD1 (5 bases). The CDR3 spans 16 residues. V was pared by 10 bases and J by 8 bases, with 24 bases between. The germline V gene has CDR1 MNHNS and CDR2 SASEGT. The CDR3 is CANRNTRGRIHSPLHF. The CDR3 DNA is TGTGCCAACAGAAACACAAGGGGAAGAATTCATTCACCCCTCCACTTT.

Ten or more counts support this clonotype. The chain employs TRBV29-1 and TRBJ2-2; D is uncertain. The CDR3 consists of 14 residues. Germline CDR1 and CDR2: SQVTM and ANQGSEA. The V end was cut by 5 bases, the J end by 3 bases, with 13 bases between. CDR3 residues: CSVRRSSDTGELFF. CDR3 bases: TGCAGCGTTAGGCGTTCTAGTGACACCGGGGAGCTGTTTTTT.

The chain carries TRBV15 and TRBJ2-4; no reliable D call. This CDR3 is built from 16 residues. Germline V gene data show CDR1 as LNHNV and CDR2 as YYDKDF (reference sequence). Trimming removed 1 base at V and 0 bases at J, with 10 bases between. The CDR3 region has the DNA TGTGCCACCAGCAGAGTTTCGGACCCAGCCAAAAACATTCAGTACTTC. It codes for CATSRVSDPAKNIQYF.

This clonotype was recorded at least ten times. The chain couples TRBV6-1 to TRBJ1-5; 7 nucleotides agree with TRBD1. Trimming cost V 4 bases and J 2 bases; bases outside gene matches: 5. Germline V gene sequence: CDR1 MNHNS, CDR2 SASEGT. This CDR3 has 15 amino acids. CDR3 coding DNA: TGTGCCAGCAGTGGGGGGACAGCGGGCAATCAGCCCCAGCATTTT. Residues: CASSGGTAGNQPQHF.

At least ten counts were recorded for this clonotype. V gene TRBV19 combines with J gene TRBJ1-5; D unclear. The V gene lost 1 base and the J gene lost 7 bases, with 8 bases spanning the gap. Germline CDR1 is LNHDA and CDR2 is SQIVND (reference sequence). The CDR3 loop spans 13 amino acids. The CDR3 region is CASSIAGWQPQHF. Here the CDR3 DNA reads TGTGCCAGTAGTATAGCGGGATGGCAGCCCCAGCATTTT.

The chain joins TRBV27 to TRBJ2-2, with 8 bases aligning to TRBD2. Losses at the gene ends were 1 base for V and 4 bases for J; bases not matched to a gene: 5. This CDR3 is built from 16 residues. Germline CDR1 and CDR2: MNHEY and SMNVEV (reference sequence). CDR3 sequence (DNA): TGTGCCAGCAGTTTATTCGGGGGGGCTACCACCGGGGAGCTGTTTTTT. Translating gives CASSLFGGATTGELFF.

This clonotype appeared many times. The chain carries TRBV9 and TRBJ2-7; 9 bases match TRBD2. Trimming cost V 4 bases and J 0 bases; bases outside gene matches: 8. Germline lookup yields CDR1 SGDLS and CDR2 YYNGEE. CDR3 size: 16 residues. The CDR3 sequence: CASSYGGGALSYEQYF. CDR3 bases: TGTGCCAGCAGCTATGGCGGGGGGGCCCTCTCCTACGAGCAGTACTTC.

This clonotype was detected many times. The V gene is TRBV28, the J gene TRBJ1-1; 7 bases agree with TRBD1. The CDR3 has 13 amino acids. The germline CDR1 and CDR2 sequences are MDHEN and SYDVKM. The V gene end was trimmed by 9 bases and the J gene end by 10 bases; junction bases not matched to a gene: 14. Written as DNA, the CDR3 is TGTGCCAGTCTTAACAGGGGCCACTTAGGAGCTTTCTTT. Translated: CASLNRGHLGAFF.

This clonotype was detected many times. The CDR3 bases are TGTGCCAGCAGGGGACAGGGGGTCCAAACCTACGAGCAGTACTTC. It encodes CASRGQGVQTYEQYF. V is TRBV6-5 and J is TRBJ2-7; the match to TRBD1 covers 11 bases. Trimming at V came to 6 bases and at J to 2 bases, leaving 6 bases not matched to a gene. The CDR3 spans 15 residues. CDR1 is MNHEY, CDR2 SVGAGI, per germline.